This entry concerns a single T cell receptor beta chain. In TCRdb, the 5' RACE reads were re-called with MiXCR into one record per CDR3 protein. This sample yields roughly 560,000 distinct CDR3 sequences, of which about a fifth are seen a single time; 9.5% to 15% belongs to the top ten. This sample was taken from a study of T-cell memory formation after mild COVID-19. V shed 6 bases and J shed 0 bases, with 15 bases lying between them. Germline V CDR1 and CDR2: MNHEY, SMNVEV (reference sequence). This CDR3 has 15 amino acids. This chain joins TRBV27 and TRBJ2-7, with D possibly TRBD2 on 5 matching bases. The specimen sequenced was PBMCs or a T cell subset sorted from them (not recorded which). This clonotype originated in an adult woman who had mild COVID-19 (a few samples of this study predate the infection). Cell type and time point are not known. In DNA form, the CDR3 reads TGTGCCAGCAGCAGCCCGGGATTAAGCTCCTACGAGCAGTACTTC. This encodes CASSSPGLSSYEQYF.